This T cell receptor (beta chain) was found in a study of shared clonotypes between healthy human individuals. TCRdb's copy holds only in-frame clones and misses some; the assay was immunoSEQ multiplex PCR. The top ten hold about 12% of the sample, which has under 600,000 clones, around 77% seen once. Germline CDR1 reads LNHDA; CDR2 reads SQIVND (reference sequence). The CDR3 spans 15 residues. V lost 8 bases and J lost 3; bases outside the gene matches: 13. What was sequenced was PBMCs. This receptor was obtained from a woman between 40 and 50 years old in good health. Some clones in this sample may be carry-over from other donors' samples. This chain connects TRBV19 to TRBJ2-7; 7 nucleotides line up with TRBD1. CDR3 DNA: TGTGCCAGTGGCGGGCCCGGGACAGCGAACTACGAGCAGTACTTC. It yields the protein CASGGPGTANYEQYF.